This paragraph covers one TCR beta chain sequence. These data are taken from a study of blood T cell repertoires in COVID-19. Germline CDR1 is SGHTA and CDR2 is FQGTGA. The CDR3 has 15 residues. V gave up 6 bases and J gave up 2 bases; unmatched junction bases: 6. Per the original methods: The assay estimated nucleated cells by amplifying reference gene primers. The table came from immunoSEQ multiplex PCR; TCRdb's copy has only in-frame clones and leaves some out. V, J and clone size were drawn from that table, and D and trimming were deduced from the DNA. The data contain just under 350,000 clones, 65% to 85% of them seen just once; the ten biggest clones take up 3%.

The sequence came from a man aged 25-40 years with active or convalescent COVID-19. The sequenced sample was peripheral blood. The V gene is TRBV7-3, the J gene TRBJ2-1, with 8 bases matching TRBD2. The CDR3 sequence is CASSPLAGPYNEQFF. CDR3 bases: TGTGCCAGCAGTCCTTTAGCGGGGCCCTACAATGAGCAGTTCTTC.